The 10 T cell receptor beta chains presented below share a single source sample, sequenced in a study of T cells in Graves' hyperthyroidism and ophthalmopathy. Amplified TCR beta CDR3 regions came from RNA transcripts. Carried out on the TCR CDR3, a first-round RT-PCR used the HTBI primer set. TCRdb passed the multiplex PCR reads through MiXCR, listing each CDR3 protein once. This table has roughly 250,000 distinct CDR3 sequences, roughly 15% appearing once. The material sequenced was blood. The receptors derive from a woman younger than 30 with Graves' ophthalmopathy.

V usage is TRBV7-9 and J usage is TRBJ2-3, with TRBD2 matching 13 bases. Germline V gene lookup returns CDR1 SEHNR and CDR2 FQNEAQ (reference sequence). Germline trimming cut 4 bases from V and 2 bases from J; bases unmatched to any gene: 15. The CDR3 sequence is 20 residues long. In DNA form, the CDR3 reads TGTGCCAGCAGCTCCCCGACTAGCGGGAGGTTCATGCCTCACACAGATACGCAGTATTTT. It translates to CASSSPTSGRFMPHTDTQYF.

This clonotype was observed many times. The gene calls are TRBV28 and TRBJ2-5; TRBD2 might be the D (6 bases). Germline loops: CDR1 MDHEN, CDR2 SYDVKM. The CDR3 has 11 residues. The CDR3: CTSRRGETQYF. The CDR3 nucleotides read TGTACTAGTAGGCGGGGAGAGACCCAGTACTTC.

The genes are TRBV20-1 and TRBJ2-1; 13 nucleotides line up with TRBD2. The CDR3 totals 16 residues. The V segment lost 3 bases and the J segment 1 base; nucleotides outside the gene matches: 3. Germline assignment: CDR1 DFQATT and CDR2 SNEGSKA (reference sequence). Here the CDR3 reads CSASGTSGKSYNEQFF. The CDR3 DNA reads TGCAGTGCTAGCGGGACTAGCGGGAAGTCCTACAATGAGCAGTTCTTC.

The rearrangement uses TRBV3-1 and TRBJ2-3; 7 bases line up with TRBD2. Germline V gene data show CDR1 as LGHDT and CDR2 as YNNKEL (reference sequence). The CDR3 sequence is 15 residues long. The V segment lost 7 bases and the J segment 0 bases; nucleotides outside the gene matches: 7. The CDR3 nucleotides are TGTGCCAGCACCCCGGATAGCGGGAGCACAGATACGCAGTATTTT. Translation: CASTPDSGSTDTQYF.

In its sample, this clonotype was seen a few times. This chain uses TRBV25-1 with TRBJ2-2, with D possibly matching TRBD1 (6 bases). Germline CDR1 MGHDK, CDR2 SYGVNS. V shed 7 bases and J shed 7 bases, with 13 bases lying between them. CDR3 size: 13 residues. The CDR3 protein is CASTRNRDGELFF. For the CDR3, the DNA is TGTGCCAGCACCCGGAACAGGGACGGGGAGCTGTTTTTT.

This clonotype was seen ten or more times. This chain uses TRBV28 with TRBJ2-2; TRBD1 matches 7 bases. The CDR3 contains 13 residues. CDR1 and CDR2 (germline): MDHEN, SYDVKM. With 4 bases clipped from V and 7 bases from J, the junction kept 3 bases outside the gene matches. The CDR3 coding sequence is TGTGCCAGCAGTTCGACAGGGTACGGGGAGCTGTTTTTT. This gives the protein CASSSTGYGELFF.

Remarks on this clonotype: Just one base apart from a much larger clone, this may be a read error. A read error is likely, as this CDR3 ends without the conserved phenylalanine or tryptophan. The rearrangement joins TRBV19 to TRBJ1-5; tentatively, D is TRBD1 (5 bases). V lost 4 bases to trimming and J lost 1 base, with 17 bases between them. In germline, CDR1 is LNHDA, CDR2 SQIVND (reference sequence). The CDR3 runs 17 residues. The CDR3 is CASSTLQTEGSNQPQHS. The CDR3 DNA reads TGTGCCAGTAGTACCCTCCAAACAGAGGGGAGCAATCAGCCCCAGCATTCT.

Ten or more counts support this clonotype. The chain couples TRBV20-1 to TRBJ2-1; TRBD2 matches at 8 bases. The CDR3 totals 16 residues. With 6 bases clipped from V and 0 bases from J, the junction kept 10 bases outside the gene matches. CDR1 and CDR2 (germline): DFQATT, SNEGSKA (reference sequence). The CDR3 here is CSATQTSGNSYNEQFF. The DNA for the CDR3 is TGCAGTGCCACCCAAACTAGCGGTAACTCCTACAATGAGCAGTTCTTC.

In this sample, this clonotype turned up many times. The rearrangement joins TRBV28 to TRBJ1-5, with TRBD1 identical over 7 bases. This CDR3 comprises 15 residues. The junction had 10 bases not matched to a gene; V was cut back by 7 bases and J by 4 bases. The germline CDR1 and CDR2 sequences are MDHEN and SYDVKM. CDR3 residues: CASIPGGGGNQPQHF. The CDR3 DNA reads TGTGCCAGCATCCCGGGAGGGGGCGGGAATCAGCCCCAGCATTTT.

CDR3 sequence reads: CASSLEGRTFSLITDTQYF. Here the CDR3 DNA reads TGTGCCAGCAGCTTGGAGGGCCGCACCTTCTCATTAATCACAGATACGCAGTATTTT. The rearrangement links TRBV5-6 to TRBJ2-3, with no clear D. The germline gives CDR1 SGHDT, CDR2 YYEEEE. With 0 bases removed from V and 2 bases from J, the gap between germline ends came to 22 bases. The CDR3 length is 19 residues.